This T cell receptor (beta chain) originates from a study of tumor-infiltrating lymphocytes in primary liver carcinoma. Whole-study findings and limits: Against blood, tumors held a significantly higher top-250-clone fraction (p = 0.039). Compared with tumor region pairs, tumor-adjacent and tumor-blood pairs overlapped less.

This CDR3 is 16 amino acids long. Per germline, CDR1 SEHNR and CDR2 FQNEAQ (reference sequence). RNA isolated from unsorted whole blood supplied the blood RNA, with germline DNA also extracted. Presurgery, 4 to 5 milliliters of peripheral blood were collected. Worth noting for this clonotype: Its antigen is still unknown. This could be a read error, since a much larger clone is one nucleotide away.

TCR beta cDNA was made from roughly 450 ng total RNA with a constant-region primer. TCR beta libraries came from three nested multiplex PCR rounds using slightly modified ARM-PCR. Primers for the first two PCR rounds were TRBV1-TRBV30 forward primers and a C-beta reverse primer (approximately 9 cycles per round). TCRdb re-derived calls from the multiplex PCR reads in MiXCR, one entry per CDR3 protein. The sample holds 300,000 to 400,000 distinct CDR3 sequences, roughly 60% seen once. The material sequenced was peripheral blood. V is TRBV7-9 and J is TRBJ2-3; TRBD1 aligns across 9 bases. The sequence was obtained from a man aged 40-50 years with primary liver carcinoma and hepatitis B virus infection. The CDR3, as DNA: TGTGCCAGCACCTTACCATCGGGGACAGGGATAGATACGCAGTATTTT. Its translation is CASTLPSGTGIDTQYF.